Listed here are 9 T cell receptor beta chains from one sample, sequenced in a study of blood T cell repertoires in COVID-19 (TCRdb year 2020). The library was prepared using the immunoSEQ multiplex PCR assay. As stored in TCRdb, this immuneACCESS dataset retains in-frame rearrangements with V and J assigned. A fraction of the clones does not appear; measured against another copy, unresolved V genes explain less than half of the discrepancy, and the remainder lacks a known reason. Here the sample has about 160,000 clones; 82% occur a single time. About 7.7% of the sample goes to the ten largest clones. Input material: peripheral blood. Receptors originate from a woman aged 40 to 50 with COVID-19, enrolled during active disease.

The V and J genes are TRBV30 and TRBJ1-5; D is ambiguous. This CDR3 is built from 13 residues. The germline gives CDR1 GTSNPN, CDR2 SVGIG (reference sequence). V was trimmed by 0 bases and J by 7 bases, leaving 10 bases between them. CDR3 in amino acids: CAWSVGSAQPQHF. The DNA of the CDR3 is TGTGCCTGGAGTGTTGGCAGTGCCCAGCCCCAGCATTTT. Variable domain in full (rest from reference TRBV30 and TRBJ1-5): SQTIHQWPATLVQPVGSPLSLECTVEGTSNPNLYWYRQAAGRGLQLLFYSVGIGQISSEVPQNLSASRPQDRQFILSSKKLLLSDSGFYLCAWSVGSAQPQHFGDGTRLSIL.

The rearrangement joins TRBV6-2 or TRBV6-3 to TRBJ2-7; 7 nucleotides match TRBD1. The length of the CDR3 is 16 residues. The trim removed 2 bases at V and 6 bases at J, leaving 13 bases unmatched. In germline, CDR1 is MNHEY, CDR2 SVGEGT. The CDR3 nucleotides read TGTGCCAGCAGTTACGGGGACAGATGGGGCTCCGGCGAGCAGTACGTC. Translating it yields CASSYGDRWGSGEQYV.

The chain couples TRBV6-5 to TRBJ2-1, with 9 nucleotides matching TRBD2. CDR1 is MNHEY and CDR2 is SVGAGI in the germline V gene. Germline trimming cut 7 bases from V and 8 bases from J; bases unmatched to any gene: 12. The CDR3 is 15 amino acids. The DNA for the CDR3 is TGTGCCAGCACCCTAGGACTAGCGTCATTCGATGAGCAGTTCTTC. The encoded protein is CASTLGLASFDEQFF.

The chain is built from TRBV6-2 or TRBV6-3 and TRBJ2-1, with 7 bases that match TRBD2. CDR3 size: 12 residues. Germline V gene lookup returns CDR1 MNHEY and CDR2 SVGEGT. Trimming took 2 bases from V and 12 from J; bases not matched to a gene: 4. CDR3 sequence reads: CASSYGEGWQFF. The CDR3 bases are TGTGCCAGCAGTTACGGGGAGGGTTGGCAGTTCTTC.

V and J are TRBV27 and TRBJ2-5; D is perhaps TRBD1 (6 bases). Germline CDR1 and CDR2: MNHEY and SMNVEV (reference sequence). This CDR3 has 15 residues. V lost 5 bases and J lost 3, with 16 bases in between. The CDR3 bases are TGTGCCAGCAGTCCACAGGGTTTTACAAAAGAGACCCAGTACTTC. Residues: CASSPQGFTKETQYF.

V gene TRBV6-5 combines with J gene TRBJ1-4; D remains unclear. Germline V lookup: CDR1 MNHEY, CDR2 SVGAGI. This CDR3 is built from 14 residues. V lost 6 bases to trimming and J lost 3 bases, with 11 bases between them. For the CDR3, the DNA is TGTGCCAGCAGGGCGGGGAGGTCTAATGAAAAACTGTTTTTT. Residues: CASRAGRSNEKLFF.

The rearrangement joins TRBV19 to TRBJ1-5, with 8 bases identical to TRBD1. This CDR3 comprises 15 residues. CDR1 and CDR2 from the germline V gene are LNHDA and SQIVND (reference sequence). Trimming cost V 7 bases and J 6 bases; bases outside gene matches: 11. The CDR3 DNA follows: TGTGCCAGTACCCCAGGACAGGGTTGGAGTCAGCCCCAGCATTTT. Its translation: CASTPGQGWSQPQHF.

V and J are TRBV7-8 and TRBJ2-7, with 10 nucleotides matching TRBD2. Germline V gene lookup returns CDR1 SGHVS and CDR2 FQNEAQ. This CDR3 comprises 13 residues. The trim removed 4 bases at V and 4 bases at J, leaving 1 base unmatched. The CDR3, as DNA: TGTGCCAGCAGCTGGACTAGCGGTTACGAGCAGTACTTC. It translates to CASSWTSGYEQYF.

The chain combines TRBV10-3 with TRBJ2-7; the match to TRBD2 covers 10 bases. The V gene end was trimmed by 4 bases and the J gene end by 5 bases; junction bases not matched to a gene: 11. The CDR3 has 16 amino acids. Germline CDR1 ENHRY, CDR2 SYGVKD. The CDR3 region is CAISGLLAGMTNEQYF. The CDR3 DNA reads TGTGCCATCAGTGGTCTACTAGCGGGGATGACAAACGAGCAGTACTTC.